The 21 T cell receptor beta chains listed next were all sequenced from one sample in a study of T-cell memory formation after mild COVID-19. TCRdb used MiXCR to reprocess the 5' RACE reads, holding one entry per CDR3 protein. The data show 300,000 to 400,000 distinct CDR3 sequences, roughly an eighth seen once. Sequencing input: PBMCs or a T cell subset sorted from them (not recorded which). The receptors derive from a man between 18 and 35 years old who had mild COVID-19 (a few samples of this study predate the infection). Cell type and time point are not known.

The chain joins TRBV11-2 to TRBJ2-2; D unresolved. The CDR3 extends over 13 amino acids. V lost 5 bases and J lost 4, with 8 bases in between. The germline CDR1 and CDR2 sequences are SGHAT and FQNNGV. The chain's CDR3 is CASSLDFTGELFF. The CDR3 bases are TGTGCCAGCAGCCTCGACTTCACCGGGGAGCTGTTTTTT.

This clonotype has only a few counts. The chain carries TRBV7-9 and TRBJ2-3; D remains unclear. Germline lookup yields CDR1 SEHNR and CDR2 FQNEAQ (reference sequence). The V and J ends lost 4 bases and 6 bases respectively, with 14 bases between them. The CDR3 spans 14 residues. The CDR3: CASSSTEGRDTQYF. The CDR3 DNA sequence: TGTGCCAGCAGCTCGACCGAAGGAAGGGATACGCAGTATTTT.

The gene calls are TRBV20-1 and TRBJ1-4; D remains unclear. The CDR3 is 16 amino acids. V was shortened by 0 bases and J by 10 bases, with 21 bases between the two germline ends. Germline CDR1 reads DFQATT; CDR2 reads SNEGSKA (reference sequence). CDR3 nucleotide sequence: TGCAGTGCTAGAGATGTGCGGAAACAGACGGTTGGAAAACTGTTTTTT. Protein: CSARDVRKQTVGKLFF.

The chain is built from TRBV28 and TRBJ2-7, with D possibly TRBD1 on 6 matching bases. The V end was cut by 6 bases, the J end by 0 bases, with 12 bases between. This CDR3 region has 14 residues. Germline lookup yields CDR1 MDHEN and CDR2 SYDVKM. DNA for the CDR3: TGTGCCAGCAGGCGACCAGGGGACTCCTACGAGCAGTACGTC. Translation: CASRRPGDSYEQYV.

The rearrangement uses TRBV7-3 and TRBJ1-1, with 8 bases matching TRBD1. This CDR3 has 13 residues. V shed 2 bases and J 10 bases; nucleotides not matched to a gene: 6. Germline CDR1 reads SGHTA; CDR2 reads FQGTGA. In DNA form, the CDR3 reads TGTGCCAGCAGCTTATCACAGGGGGGAACAGCTTTCTTT. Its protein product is CASSLSQGGTAFF.

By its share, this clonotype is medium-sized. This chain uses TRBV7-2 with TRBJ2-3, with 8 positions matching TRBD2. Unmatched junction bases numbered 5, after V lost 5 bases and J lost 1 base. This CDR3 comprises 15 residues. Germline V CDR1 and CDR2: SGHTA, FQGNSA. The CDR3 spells CASSVGLARTDTQYF. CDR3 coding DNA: TGTGCCAGCAGCGTTGGACTAGCCCGCACAGATACGCAGTATTTT.

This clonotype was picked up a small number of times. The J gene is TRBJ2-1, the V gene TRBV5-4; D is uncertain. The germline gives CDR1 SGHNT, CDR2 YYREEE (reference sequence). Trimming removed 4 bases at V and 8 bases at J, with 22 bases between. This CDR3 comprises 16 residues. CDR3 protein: CASSAWAVAPHDEQFF. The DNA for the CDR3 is TGTGCCAGCAGCGCCTGGGCGGTGGCCCCCCACGATGAGCAGTTCTTC.

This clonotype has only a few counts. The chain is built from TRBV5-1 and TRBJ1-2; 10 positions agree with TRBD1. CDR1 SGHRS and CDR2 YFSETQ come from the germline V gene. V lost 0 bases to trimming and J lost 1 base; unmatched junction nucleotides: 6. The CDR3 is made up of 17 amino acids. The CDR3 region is CASSLGAGTGVNYGYTF. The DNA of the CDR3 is TGCGCCAGCAGCTTGGGGGCCGGGACAGGGGTTAACTATGGCTACACCTTC.

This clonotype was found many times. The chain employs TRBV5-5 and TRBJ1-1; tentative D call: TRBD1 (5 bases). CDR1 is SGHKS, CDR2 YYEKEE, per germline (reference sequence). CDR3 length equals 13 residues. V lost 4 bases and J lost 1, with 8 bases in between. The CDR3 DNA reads TGTGCCAGCAGCATCACAGGGAACACTGAAGCTTTCTTT. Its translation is CASSITGNTEAFF.

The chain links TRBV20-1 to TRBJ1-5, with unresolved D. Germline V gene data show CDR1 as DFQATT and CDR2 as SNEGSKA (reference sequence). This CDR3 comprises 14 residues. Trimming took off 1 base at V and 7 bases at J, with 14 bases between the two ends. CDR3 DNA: TGCAGTGCTAGAGTTGTCAGGTTTAGACAGCCCCAGCATTTT. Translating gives CSARVVRFRQPQHF.

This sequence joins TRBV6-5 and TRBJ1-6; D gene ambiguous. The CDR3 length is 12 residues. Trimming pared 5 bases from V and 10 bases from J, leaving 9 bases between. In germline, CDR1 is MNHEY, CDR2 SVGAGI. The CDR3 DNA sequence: TGTGCCAGCAGTCCCCTGGGCTCACCCCTCCACTTT. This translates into CASSPLGSPLHF.

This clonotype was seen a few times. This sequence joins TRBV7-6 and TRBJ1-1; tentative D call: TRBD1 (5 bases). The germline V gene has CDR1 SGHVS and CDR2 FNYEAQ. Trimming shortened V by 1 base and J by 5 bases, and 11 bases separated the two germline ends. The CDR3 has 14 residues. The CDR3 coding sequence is TGTGCCAGCAGCTTAGTGGCAGGGCAAACTGAAGCTTTCTTT. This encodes CASSLVAGQTEAFF.

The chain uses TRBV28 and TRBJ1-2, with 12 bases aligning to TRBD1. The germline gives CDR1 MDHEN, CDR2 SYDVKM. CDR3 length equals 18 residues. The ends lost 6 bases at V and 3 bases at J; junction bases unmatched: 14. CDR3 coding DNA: TGTGCCAGCAGAGTTACGGGGGACAGGGGGCGCAACTACTATGGCTACACCTTC. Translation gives CASRVTGDRGRNYYGYTF.

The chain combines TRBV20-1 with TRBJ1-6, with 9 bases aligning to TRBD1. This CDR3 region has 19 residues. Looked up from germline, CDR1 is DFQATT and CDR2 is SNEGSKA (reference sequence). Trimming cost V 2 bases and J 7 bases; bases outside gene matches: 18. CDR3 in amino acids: CSARRAWGQGSFGNSPLHF. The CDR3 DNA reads TGCAGTGCTAGAAGGGCGTGGGGACAGGGAAGTTTTGGAAATTCACCCCTCCACTTT.

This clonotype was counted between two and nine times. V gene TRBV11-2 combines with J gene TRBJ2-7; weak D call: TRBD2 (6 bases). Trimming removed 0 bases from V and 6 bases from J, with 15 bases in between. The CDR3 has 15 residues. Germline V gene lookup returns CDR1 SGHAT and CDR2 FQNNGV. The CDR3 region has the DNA TGTGCCAGCAGCTTAGAGGGACTCCCCTGCCGCGAGCAGTACGTC. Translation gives CASSLEGLPCREQYV.

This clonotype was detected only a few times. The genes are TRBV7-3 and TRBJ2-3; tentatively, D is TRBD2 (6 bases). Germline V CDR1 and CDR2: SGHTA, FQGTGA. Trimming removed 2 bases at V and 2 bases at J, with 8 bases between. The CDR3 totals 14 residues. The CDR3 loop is CASSLQRATDTQYF. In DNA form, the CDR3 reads TGTGCCAGCAGCTTACAGCGGGCCACAGATACGCAGTATTTT.

This chain's CDR3 is CASSQGSSGGYEQYF. As DNA, the CDR3 is TGTGCCAGCAGCCAAGGCTCTAGCGGGGGCTACGAGCAGTACTTC. This chain joins TRBV4-2 and TRBJ2-7; TRBD2 aligns across 10 bases. Germline V gene sequence: CDR1 LGHNA, CDR2 YNFKEQ. After removal of 1 base from V and 3 bases from J, the junction contained 3 bases not matched to a gene. The CDR3 length is 15 residues.

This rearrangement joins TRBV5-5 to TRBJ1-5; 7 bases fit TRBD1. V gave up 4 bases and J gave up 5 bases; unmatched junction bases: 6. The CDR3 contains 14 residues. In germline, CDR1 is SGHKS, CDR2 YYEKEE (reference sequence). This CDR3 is CASSLTGVYQPQHF. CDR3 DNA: TGTGCCAGCAGCCTTACAGGGGTCTATCAGCCCCAGCATTTT.

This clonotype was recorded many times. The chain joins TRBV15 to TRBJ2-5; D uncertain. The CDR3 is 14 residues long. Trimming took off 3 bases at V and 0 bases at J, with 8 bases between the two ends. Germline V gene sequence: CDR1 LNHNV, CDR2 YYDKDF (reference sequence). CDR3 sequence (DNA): TGTGCCACCAGCAGCGGACGGGACCAAGAGACCCAGTACTTC. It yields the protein CATSSGRDQETQYF. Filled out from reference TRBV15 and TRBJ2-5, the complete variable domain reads DAMVIQNPRYQVTQFGKPVTLSCSQTLNHNVMYWYQQKSSQAPKLLFHYYDKDFNNEADTPDNFQSRRPNTSFCFLDIRSPGLGDTAMYLCATSSGRDQETQYFGPGTRLLVL.

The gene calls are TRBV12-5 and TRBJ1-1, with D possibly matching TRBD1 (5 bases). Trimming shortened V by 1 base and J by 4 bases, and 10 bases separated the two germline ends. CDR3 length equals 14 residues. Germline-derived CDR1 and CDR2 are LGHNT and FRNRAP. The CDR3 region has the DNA TGTGCTAGTGGTTTGGGACTCAGGGCCACTGAAGCTTTCTTT. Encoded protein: CASGLGLRATEAFF.

This CDR3 is CASSGHDRYSGNTIYF. The CDR3, as DNA: TGTGCCAGCAGCGGACATGACAGGTACTCTGGAAACACCATATATTTT. The chain links TRBV7-9 to TRBJ1-3; a possible D gene is TRBD1 (6 bases). Trimming stripped 5 bases from V and 0 bases from J, with 14 bases between. CDR3 length: 16 residues. The germline gives CDR1 SEHNR, CDR2 FQNEAQ (reference sequence).